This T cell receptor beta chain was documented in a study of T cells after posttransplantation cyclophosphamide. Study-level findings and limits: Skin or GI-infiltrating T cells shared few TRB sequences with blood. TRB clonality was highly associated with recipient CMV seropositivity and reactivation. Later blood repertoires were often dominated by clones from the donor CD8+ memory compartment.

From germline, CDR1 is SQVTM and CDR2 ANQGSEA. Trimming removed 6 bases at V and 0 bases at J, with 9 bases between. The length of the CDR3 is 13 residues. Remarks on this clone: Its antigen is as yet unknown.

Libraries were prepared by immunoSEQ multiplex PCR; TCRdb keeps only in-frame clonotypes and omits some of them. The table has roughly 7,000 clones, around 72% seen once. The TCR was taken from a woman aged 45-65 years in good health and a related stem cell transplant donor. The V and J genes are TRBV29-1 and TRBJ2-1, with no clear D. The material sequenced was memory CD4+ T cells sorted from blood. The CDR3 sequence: CSVDTGSYNEQFF. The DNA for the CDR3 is TGCAGCGTAGACACCGGCTCCTACAATGAGCAGTTCTTC.